These 3 T cell receptor beta chains were sequenced from one sample in a study of human thymus T cells. Repertoires were generated with immunoSEQ multiplex PCR, while TCRdb's copy carries only in-frame clones and drops some. Of about 130,000 clones listed, about 95% are singletons. In corrective heart surgery, resections were taken, and these provided the thymus tissue. The sequenced sample consisted of thymus tissue. These TCRs come from a boy younger than two with a congenital heart defect but otherwise immunologically healthy.

The chain recombines TRBV4-1 with TRBJ2-3; D uncertain. Trimming shortened V by 0 bases and J by 0 bases, and 10 bases separated the two germline ends. The germline V gene has CDR1 MGHRA and CDR2 YSYEKL. This CDR3 spans 16 amino acids. The CDR3 DNA sequence: TGCGCCAGCAGCCAAGACGGATTCCCTAGCACAGATACGCAGTATTTT. This sequence encodes CASSQDGFPSTDTQYF.

The rearrangement uses TRBV4-2 and TRBJ2-5; a possible D gene is TRBD2 (7 bases). Germline lookup yields CDR1 LGHNA and CDR2 YNFKEQ. The CDR3 has 16 residues. V was clipped by 0 bases and J by 2 bases, with 13 bases between them. This CDR3 is CASSQEGGGPQETQYF. CDR3 DNA sequence: TGTGCCAGCAGCCAAGAGGGGGGGGGCCCTCAAGAGACCCAGTACTTC.

The rearrangement links TRBV9 to TRBJ2-1; TRBD2 matches at 11 bases. Trimming at V came to 4 bases and at J to 7 bases, leaving 10 bases not matched to a gene. The CDR3 extends over 16 amino acids. The germline V gene has CDR1 SGDLS and CDR2 YYNGEE. The CDR3 nucleotides read TGTGCCAGCAGCCCACGGGGACTAGCGGTTACTAATGAGCAGTTCTTC. It specifies CASSPRGLAVTNEQFF.